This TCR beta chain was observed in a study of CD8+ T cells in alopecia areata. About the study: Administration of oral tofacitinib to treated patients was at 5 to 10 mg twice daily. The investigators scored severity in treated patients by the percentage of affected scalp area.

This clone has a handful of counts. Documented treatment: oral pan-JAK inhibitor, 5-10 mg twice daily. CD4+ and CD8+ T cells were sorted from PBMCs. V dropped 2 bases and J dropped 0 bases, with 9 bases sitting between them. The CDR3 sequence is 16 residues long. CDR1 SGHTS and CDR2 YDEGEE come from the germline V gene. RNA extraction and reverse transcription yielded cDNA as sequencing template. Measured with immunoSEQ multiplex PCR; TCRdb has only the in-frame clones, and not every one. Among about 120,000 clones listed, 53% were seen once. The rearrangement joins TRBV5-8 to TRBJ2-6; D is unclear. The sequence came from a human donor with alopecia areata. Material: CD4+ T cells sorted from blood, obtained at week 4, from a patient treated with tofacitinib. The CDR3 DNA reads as TGTGCCAGCAGCTTAAACGGCAACTCTGGGGCCAACGTCCTGACTTTC. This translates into CASSLNGNSGANVLTF.